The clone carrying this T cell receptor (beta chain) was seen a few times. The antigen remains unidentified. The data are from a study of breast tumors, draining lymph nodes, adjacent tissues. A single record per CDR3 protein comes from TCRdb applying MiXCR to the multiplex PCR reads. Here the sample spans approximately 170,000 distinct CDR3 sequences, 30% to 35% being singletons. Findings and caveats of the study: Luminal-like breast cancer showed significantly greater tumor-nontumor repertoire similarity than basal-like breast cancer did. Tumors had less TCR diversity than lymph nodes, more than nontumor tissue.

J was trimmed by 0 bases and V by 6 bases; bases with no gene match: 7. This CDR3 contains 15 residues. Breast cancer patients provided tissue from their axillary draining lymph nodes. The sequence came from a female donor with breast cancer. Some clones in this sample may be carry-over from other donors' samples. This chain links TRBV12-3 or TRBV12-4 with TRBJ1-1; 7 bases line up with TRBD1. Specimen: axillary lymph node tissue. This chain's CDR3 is CASRHRDRVNTEAFF. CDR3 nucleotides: TGTGCCAGCAGGCACCGGGACAGAGTGAACACTGAAGCTTTCTTT.